The sequence of this T cell receptor (beta chain) was determined in a study of regulatory T cells in long-lasting Graves disease. Arm-PCR with iRepertoire HTBI primers amplified the CDR3 regions for these TCR beta libraries. TCRdb used MiXCR to reprocess the multiplex PCR reads, holding one entry per CDR3 protein. The sample records 450,000 to 500,000 distinct CDR3 sequences, 16% being singletons. Time point meaning: newly diagnosed GD, antithyroid drugs for less than 3 months. The TCR library was prepared using RNA isolated from PBMCs. The sample holds many counts of this clonotype. Its antigen is still unknown. There are 14 residues in the CDR3. With V trimmed by 1 base and J by 8 bases, 5 bases remained unmatched. Germline CDR1 and CDR2: SGHAT and FQNNGV. General study results and limits: Persistent disease was associated with favored TRBV28 usage and with favored use of TRBJ1-2 and TRBJ2-5.

These data were also reused for a study on T cells in Graves' hyperthyroidism and ophthalmopathy.

The receptor comes from a middle-aged man with Graves disease. The sequencing here drew on peripheral blood mononuclear cells (PBMCs), taken at new diagnosis, from a patient treated with antithyroid drugs. The rearrangement links TRBV11-2 to TRBJ2-1; TRBD2 agrees at 7 bases. The CDR3 region has the DNA TGTGCCAGCAGCTTAGGTCAGCGGGATCATGAGCAGTTCTTC. It specifies CASSLGQRDHEQFF.